These 25 T cell receptor beta chains originate from one sample sequenced in a study of blood T cell repertoires in COVID-19. Sequencing was performed with immunoSEQ multiplex PCR; in TCRdb, only in-frame clones are kept and a portion is missing. The data contain approximately 150,000 clones, 84% of them seen just once; the ten biggest clones take up 1.4%. The sequencing sample was made of peripheral blood. The source is a man in his fifties or sixties with acute or convalescent COVID-19.

The count of this clone is one. The chain is built from TRBV5-6 and TRBJ1-2; 8 bases are a match to TRBD1. Germline loops: CDR1 SGHDT, CDR2 YYEEEE. This CDR3 has 16 residues. The V and J ends lost 0 bases and 1 base, in that order; junction bases with no gene match: 5. In nucleotides, the CDR3 is TGTGCCAGCAGCTTGGAGGGGGACAGGCGTAACTATGGCTACACCTTC. This sequence encodes CASSLEGDRRNYGYTF.

The chain is built from TRBV2 and TRBJ2-1; TRBD2 matches at 10 bases. The V gene's germline CDR1 is SNHLY and CDR2 FYNNEI. The CDR3 is made up of 14 amino acids. The V gene end was trimmed by 10 bases and the J gene end by 9 bases; junction bases not matched to a gene: 12. The CDR3 region has the DNA TGTGCCAACACGGGGCTAGCGGGAGAATTTGAGCAGTTCTTC. Translating gives CANTGLAGEFEQFF.

In this sample, this clone turned up once. This chain links TRBV2 with TRBJ2-7; TRBD1 is a possible D gene (6 bases). Germline V gene data show CDR1 as SNHLY and CDR2 as FYNNEI. The CDR3 covers 13 residues. The germline V and J ends were trimmed by 3 bases and 6 bases, with 12 bases remaining between them. The CDR3 bases are TGTGCCAGCAGTGATCAGGGGCAAGGCGAGCAGTACTTC. It yields the protein CASSDQGQGEQYF.

The gene calls are TRBV9 and TRBJ1-2; 9 nucleotides match TRBD1. Looked up from germline, CDR1 is SGDLS and CDR2 is YYNGEE. The V segment lost 4 bases and the J segment 5 bases; nucleotides outside the gene matches: 6. The CDR3 extends over 14 amino acids. CDR3 sequence reads: CASSNPGQGYGYTF. The CDR3 DNA reads as TGTGCCAGCAGCAACCCGGGACAGGGTTATGGCTACACCTTC.

The gene calls are TRBV28 and TRBJ1-5, with D maybe TRBD1 (5 bases). This CDR3 has 14 amino acids. The V gene's germline CDR1 is MDHEN and CDR2 SYDVKM. V lost 5 bases and J 4 bases, leaving 12 bases between the germline ends. CDR3 protein: CASSPGGGNQPQHF. In DNA, the CDR3 is TGTGCCAGCAGTCCGGGCGGGGGGAATCAGCCCCAGCATTTT. Filled out from reference TRBV28 and TRBJ1-5, the complete variable domain reads DVKVTQSSRYLVKRTGEKVFLECVQDMDHENMFWYRQDPGLGLRLIYFSYDVKMKEKGDIPEGYSVSREKKERFSLILESASTNQTSMYLCASSPGGGNQPQHFGDGTRLSIL.

The chain uses TRBV21-1 and TRBJ2-1; TRBD2, the table's D call, lacks a check against the DNA. TRBV21-1 is shown as a pseudogene. There are 16 residues in the CDR3. Here the CDR3 DNA reads TGTGCCAGCAGCAAATTGCGGGATCCGTCCTACAATGAGCAGTTCTTC. This gives the protein CASSKLRDPSYNEQFF.

This sequence joins TRBV2 and TRBJ1-4, with D tentatively TRBD1 (6 bases). The V end was cut by 5 bases, the J end by 3 bases, with 10 bases between. The CDR3 loop spans 14 amino acids. Germline V gene lookup returns CDR1 SNHLY and CDR2 FYNNEI. The CDR3 loop is CASSSGQPNEKLFF. The CDR3 DNA sequence: TGTGCCAGCAGTTCGGGACAACCTAATGAAAAACTGTTTTTT.

The chain joins TRBV9 to TRBJ1-2; D is perhaps TRBD1 (5 bases). CDR3 length: 16 amino acids. Germline CDR1 reads SGDLS; CDR2 reads YYNGEE. V was trimmed by 3 bases and J by 0 bases, leaving 15 bases between them. CDR3 in amino acids: CASSAFGGLPNYGYTF. The CDR3, as DNA: TGTGCCAGCAGCGCGTTCGGGGGATTACCTAACTATGGCTACACCTTC.

The chain carries TRBV9 and TRBJ2-2; D unclear. CDR1 is SGDLS and CDR2 is YYNGEE in the germline V gene. This CDR3 is 15 amino acids long. V lost 3 bases, J lost 5 bases, and 14 bases lay in between. CDR3 protein: CASSASVKLTGELFF. Written as DNA, the CDR3 is TGTGCCAGCAGCGCCAGCGTGAAATTGACCGGGGAGCTGTTTTTT.

The chain links TRBV3-1 (or the pseudogene TRBV3-2) to TRBJ2-1; 7 bases line up with TRBD1. Germline assignment: CDR1 LGHDT and CDR2 YNNKEL (reference sequence). This CDR3 is 17 amino acids long. Trimming at V came to 2 bases and at J to 6 bases, leaving 13 bases not matched to a gene. The CDR3 DNA is TGTGCCAGCAGCCAAATGCCGGGACGGGACAGAGGCAATGAGCAGTTCTTC. This sequence encodes CASSQMPGRDRGNEQFF.

This chain joins TRBV29-1 and TRBJ1-1; the match to TRBD1 covers 10 bases. Trimming removed 6 bases from V and 1 base from J; junction bases left unmatched: 5. The CDR3 runs 14 residues. Germline V gene sequence: CDR1 SQVTM, CDR2 ANQGSEA. The CDR3 coding sequence is TGCAGCGTCAGGACAGGGGGGGGGAACACTGAAGCTTTCTTT. This gives the protein CSVRTGGGNTEAFF.

In its sample, this clone was seen once. The chain links TRBV7-8 to TRBJ2-2; D is ambiguous. CDR3 size: 10 residues. CDR1 is SGHVS, CDR2 FQNEAQ, per germline. V was clipped by 5 bases and J by 10 bases, with 5 bases between them. The CDR3: CASSPEELFF. CDR3 DNA sequence: TGTGCCAGCAGCCCAGAGGAGCTGTTTTTT.

V gene TRBV9 combines with J gene TRBJ2-7, with 9 bases aligning to TRBD1. CDR3 size: 15 residues. The germline V gene encodes CDR1 SGDLS and CDR2 YYNGEE. With V trimmed by 4 bases and J by 2 bases, 7 bases remained unmatched. The CDR3 DNA sequence: TGTGCCAGCAGCACCCGGGACAGGGATCCCTACGAGCAGTACTTC. Its protein product is CASSTRDRDPYEQYF.

V gene TRBV3-1 (or the pseudogene TRBV3-2) combines with J gene TRBJ2-5, with D perhaps matching TRBD2 (6 bases). Per germline, CDR1 LGHDT and CDR2 YNNKEL (reference sequence). This CDR3 has 14 amino acids. V was trimmed by 4 bases and J by 5 bases, leaving 14 bases between them. CDR3 DNA: TGTGCCAGCAGCCGGCAGATACGGGGGGAGACCCAGTACTTC. Residues: CASSRQIRGETQYF.

The V gene is TRBV5-8, the J gene TRBJ2-3; D perhaps matches TRBD2 (6 bases). The germline V gene encodes CDR1 SGHTS and CDR2 YDEGEE. CDR3 length equals 14 residues. Trimming pared 2 bases from V and 3 bases from J, leaving 10 bases between. CDR3 protein: CASSFSRGTDTQYF. The DNA of the CDR3 is TGTGCCAGCAGCTTCTCCCGGGGGACAGATACGCAGTATTTT.

The gene calls are TRBV5-6 and TRBJ2-7, with D tentatively TRBD1 (5 bases). The CDR3 totals 14 residues. V was pared by 4 bases and J by 3 bases, with 14 bases between. Per the germline V gene, CDR1 is SGHDT and CDR2 is YYEEEE. The DNA of the CDR3 is TGTGCCAGCAGCCCTTCAGGGTTCGGCTACGAGCAGTACTTC. Protein: CASSPSGFGYEQYF.

This clone was recorded once. CDR3 nucleotides: TGTGCCAGCAGCTTCGGAGATACGCAGTATTTT. It translates to CASSFGDTQYF. The chain couples TRBV11-3 to TRBJ2-3; the D is unclear. Between the trimmed V and J ends, which lost 3 bases and 5 bases, there was a span of 3 bases. Germline CDR1 is SGHNT and CDR2 is YENEEA. The CDR3 sequence is 11 residues long.

This clone occurred once. The chain employs TRBV21-1 and TRBJ2-1; the listed D gene, TRBD2, was not tested against the DNA. TRBV21-1 is noted as a pseudogene. The CDR3 is 15 amino acids. The CDR3 DNA follows: TGTGCCAGCAGATATAAGCGGGCCAGATCGGATGAGCAGTTCTTC. Translating it yields CASRYKRARSDEQFF.

CDR3 residues: CATSDAGSGAYEQYF. In DNA, the CDR3 is TGTGCCACCAGTGACGCCGGATCCGGGGCCTACGAGCAGTACTTC. The rearrangement links TRBV24-1 to TRBJ2-7, with D possibly matching TRBD2 (5 bases). Germline lookup yields CDR1 KGHDR and CDR2 SFDVKD. The CDR3 length is 15 residues. Trimming stripped 4 bases from V and 2 bases from J, with 14 bases between.

The rearrangement uses TRBV5-6 and TRBJ1-6, with 10 positions matching TRBD1. Trimming at V came to 4 bases and at J to 10 bases, leaving 17 bases not matched to a gene. CDR3 length: 18 amino acids. Per germline, CDR1 SGHDT and CDR2 YYEEEE. The CDR3 nucleotides read TGTGCCAGCAGCACACGTTCCTGGGACAGGGGTCTTGGATCACCCCTCCACTTT. This translates into CASSTRSWDRGLGSPLHF.

CDR3 bases: TGTGCCAGCGGAGGGACCATGAACACTGAAGCTTTCTTT. Encoded protein: CASGGTMNTEAFF. The chain uses TRBV3-1 (or the pseudogene TRBV3-2) and TRBJ1-1; possibly TRBD1 for D (5 bases). This CDR3 region has 13 residues. With 8 bases removed from V and 0 bases from J, the gap between germline ends came to 10 bases. CDR1 is LGHDT and CDR2 is YNNKEL in the germline V gene (reference sequence).

V usage is TRBV6-6 and J usage is TRBJ2-2; D remains ambiguous. Germline V gene sequence: CDR1 MNHNY, CDR2 SVGAGI (reference sequence). V lost 0 bases to trimming and J lost 6 bases, with 14 bases between them. The CDR3 consists of 16 residues. CDR3 protein: CASSYSSAVSAGELFF. The CDR3, as DNA: TGTGCCAGCAGTTACTCGAGCGCGGTCTCGGCCGGGGAGCTGTTTTTT.

The chain has TRBV19 and TRBJ1-4; D is perhaps TRBD1 (5 bases). Trimming shortened V by 9 bases and J by 7 bases, and 21 bases separated the two germline ends. The CDR3 consists of 15 residues. Germline V CDR1 and CDR2: LNHDA, SQIVND (reference sequence). CDR3 sequence reads: CASLPGGSRGEKLFF. CDR3 nucleotides: TGTGCCAGCCTGCCGGGGGGTTCTCGGGGTGAAAAACTGTTTTTT.

This chain links TRBV19 with TRBJ2-7; the match to TRBD1 covers 10 bases. The V gene end was trimmed by 3 bases and the J gene end by 4 bases; junction bases not matched to a gene: 6. The germline gives CDR1 LNHDA, CDR2 SQIVND (reference sequence). The CDR3 length is 15 residues. The CDR3: CASSMPGQGKYEQYF. CDR3 DNA: TGTGCCAGTAGTATGCCGGGACAGGGGAAGTACGAGCAGTACTTC.

This chain connects TRBV27 to TRBJ2-2, with TRBD1 matching 8 bases. This CDR3 region has 14 residues. CDR1 and CDR2 from the germline V gene are MNHEY and SMNVEV (reference sequence). V lost 6 bases and J lost 6; bases outside the gene matches: 6. The DNA for the CDR3 is TGTGCCAGCAGCTTACAGGGGGTTGCCGGGGAGCTGTTTTTT. Residues: CASSLQGVAGELFF.